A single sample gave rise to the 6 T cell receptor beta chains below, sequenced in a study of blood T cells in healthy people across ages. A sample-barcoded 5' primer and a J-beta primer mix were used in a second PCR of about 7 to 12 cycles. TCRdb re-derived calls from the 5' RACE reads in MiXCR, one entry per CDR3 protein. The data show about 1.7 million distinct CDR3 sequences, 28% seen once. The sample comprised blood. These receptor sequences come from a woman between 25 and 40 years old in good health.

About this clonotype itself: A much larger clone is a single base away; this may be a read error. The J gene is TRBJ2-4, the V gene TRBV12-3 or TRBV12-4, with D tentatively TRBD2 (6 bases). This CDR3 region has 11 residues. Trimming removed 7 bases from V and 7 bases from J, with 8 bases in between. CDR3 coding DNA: TGTGCCAGCACGCGGGGTAACATTCAGTACTTC. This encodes CASTRGNIQYF.

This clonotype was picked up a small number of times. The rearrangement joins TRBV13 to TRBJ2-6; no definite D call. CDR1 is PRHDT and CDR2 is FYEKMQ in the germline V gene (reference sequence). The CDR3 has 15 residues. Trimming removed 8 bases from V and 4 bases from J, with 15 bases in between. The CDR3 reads CASANGRTGANVLTF. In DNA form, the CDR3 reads TGTGCCAGCGCAAATGGCAGGACCGGGGCCAACGTCCTGACTTTC.

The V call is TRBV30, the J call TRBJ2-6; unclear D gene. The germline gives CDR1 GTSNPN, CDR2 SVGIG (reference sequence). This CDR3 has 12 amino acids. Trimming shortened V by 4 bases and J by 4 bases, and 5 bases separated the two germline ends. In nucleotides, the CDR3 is TGTGCCTGGAATTGGGGGGCCAACGTCCTGACTTTC. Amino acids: CAWNWGANVLTF.

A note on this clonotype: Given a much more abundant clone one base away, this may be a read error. The CDR3 bases are TGCAGTGCTAGCGGTAGCCATGAGCAGTTCTTC. Translated: CSASGSHEQFF. This chain uses TRBV20-1 with TRBJ2-1; D is unresolved. V gave up 3 bases and J gave up 8 bases, with 8 bases separating them. Germline V gene lookup returns CDR1 DFQATT and CDR2 SNEGSKA (reference sequence). The CDR3 is made up of 11 amino acids.

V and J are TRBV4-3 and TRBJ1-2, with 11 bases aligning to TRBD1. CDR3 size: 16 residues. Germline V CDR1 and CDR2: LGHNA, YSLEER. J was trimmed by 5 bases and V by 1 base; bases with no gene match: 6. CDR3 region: CASSQADGTGGYGYTF. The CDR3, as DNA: TGCGCCAGCAGCCAAGCAGATGGGACAGGGGGTTATGGCTACACCTTC.

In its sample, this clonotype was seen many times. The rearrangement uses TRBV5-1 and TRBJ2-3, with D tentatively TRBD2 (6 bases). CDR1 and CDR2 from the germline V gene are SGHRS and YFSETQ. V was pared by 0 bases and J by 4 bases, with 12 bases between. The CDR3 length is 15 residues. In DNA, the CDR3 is TGCGCCAGCAGCTTGGAGGGAGGAAGCGCAGATACGCAGTATTTT. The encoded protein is CASSLEGGSADTQYF.